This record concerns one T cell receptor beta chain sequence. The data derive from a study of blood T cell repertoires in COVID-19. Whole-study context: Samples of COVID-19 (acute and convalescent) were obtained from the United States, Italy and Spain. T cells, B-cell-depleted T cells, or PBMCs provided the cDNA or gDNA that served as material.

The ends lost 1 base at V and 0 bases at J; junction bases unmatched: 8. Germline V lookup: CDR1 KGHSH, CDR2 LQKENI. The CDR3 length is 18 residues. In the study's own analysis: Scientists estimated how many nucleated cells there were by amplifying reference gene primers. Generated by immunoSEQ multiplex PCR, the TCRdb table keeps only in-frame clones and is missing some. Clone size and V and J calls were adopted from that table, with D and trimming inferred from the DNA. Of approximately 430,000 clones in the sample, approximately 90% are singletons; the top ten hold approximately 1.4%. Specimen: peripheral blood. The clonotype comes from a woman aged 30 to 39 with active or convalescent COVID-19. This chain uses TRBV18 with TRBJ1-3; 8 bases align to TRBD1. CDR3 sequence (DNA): TGTGCCAGCTCACCACGGGACAGGCCACCCTCCTCTGGAAACACCATATATTTT. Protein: CASSPRDRPPSSGNTIYF.